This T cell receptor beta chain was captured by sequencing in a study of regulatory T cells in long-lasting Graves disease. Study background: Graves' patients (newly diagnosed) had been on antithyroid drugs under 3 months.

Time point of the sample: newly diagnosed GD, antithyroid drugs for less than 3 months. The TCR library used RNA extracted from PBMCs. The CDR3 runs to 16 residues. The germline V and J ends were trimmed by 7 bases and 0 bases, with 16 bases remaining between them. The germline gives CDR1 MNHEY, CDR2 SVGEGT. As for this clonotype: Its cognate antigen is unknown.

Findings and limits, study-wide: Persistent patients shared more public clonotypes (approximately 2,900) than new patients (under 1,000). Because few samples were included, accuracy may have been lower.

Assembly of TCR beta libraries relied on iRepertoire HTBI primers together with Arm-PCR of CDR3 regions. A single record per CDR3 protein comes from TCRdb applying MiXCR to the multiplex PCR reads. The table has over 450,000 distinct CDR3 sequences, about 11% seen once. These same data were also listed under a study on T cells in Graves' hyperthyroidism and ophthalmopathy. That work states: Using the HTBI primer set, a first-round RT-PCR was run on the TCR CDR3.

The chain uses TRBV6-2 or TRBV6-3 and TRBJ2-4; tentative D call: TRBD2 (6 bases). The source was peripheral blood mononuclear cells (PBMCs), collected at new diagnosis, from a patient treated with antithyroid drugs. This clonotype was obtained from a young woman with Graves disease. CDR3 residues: CASTERAGLAKNIQYF. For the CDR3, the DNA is TGTGCCAGCACCGAGAGGGCGGGACTAGCCAAAAACATTCAGTACTTC.